These T cell receptor beta chains were read from a single sample in a study of cytomegalovirus exposure and HLA in healthy donors. Assay: immunoSEQ multiplex PCR; the TCRdb copy retains only in-frame clones and omits some. The sample has around 93,000 clones, 82% seen once. The sample was PBMCs. These receptors came from a middle-aged man in good health and CMV-seronegative. Each CDR3 is given with its conserved first and last residue. Fields, in order: V gene, D gene, clone size, J gene, CDR3 DNA, CDR3 protein. The D gene is left open where the match is weak. The size of a clone is reported for some rows only, either as once, few or many, or as a class for expanded clones.

TRBV10-3	.	.	TRBJ2-3	TGTGCCATCAGTGAGTCAGGCGGGGCAGTACAGTATTTT	CAISESGGAVQYF
TRBV5-6	.	.	TRBJ1-6	TGTGCCAGCAGCCCGAGGCTAGAGGCTTCACCCCTCCACTTT	CASSPRLEASPLHF
TRBV2	TRBD1	.	TRBJ2-7	TGTGCCACCGGACAGGGGGAATTCTACGAGCAGTACTTC	CATGQGEFYEQYF
TRBV9	TRBD2	.	TRBJ2-2	TGTGCCAGCAGCCAGAGCAGCGGGAGGCTCCCCGGGGAGCTGTTTTTT	CASSQSSGRLPGELFF
TRBV6-5	.	.	TRBJ2-3	TGTGTCAGCAGTTACTCGGCCCTCACCCCAGATACGCAGTATTTT	CVSSYSALTPDTQYF
TRBV6-6	.	.	TRBJ1-2	TGTGCCAGCAGTGATACCCCTAATTCCTATGGCTACACCTTC	CASSDTPNSYGYTF
TRBV19	.	.	TRBJ2-2	TGTGCCAGTGGACGGACTCCACGTCGAGCCGGGGAGCTGTTTTTT	CASGRTPRRAGELFF
TRBV18	TRBD1	.	TRBJ2-7	TGTGCCAGCTCAGCCTTGACAGGGGAGAACTACGAGCAGTACTTC	CASSALTGENYEQYF
TRBV10-3	TRBD1	few	TRBJ1-1	TGTGCCATCAGTGAGAATACAGGGGGCGCGACTGAAGCTTTCTTT	CAISENTGGATEAFF
TRBV15	TRBD1	.	TRBJ1-5	TGTGCCACCAGCATACAGGGGAGTCAGCCCCAGCATTTT	CATSIQGSQPQHF
TRBV27	.	once	TRBJ2-7	TGTGCCAGCAGTCTAAAATCCTACTCCTACGAGCAGTACTTC	CASSLKSYSYEQYF
TRBV6-5	.	few	TRBJ1-1	TGTGCCAGCAGTTACCAGGCGAACACTGAAGCTTTCTTT	CASSYQANTEAFF
TRBV28	TRBD1	.	TRBJ2-7	TGTGCCAGCAGTCCGGGACAGTCCTACGAGCAGTACTTC	CASSPGQSYEQYF
TRBV7-2	.	.	TRBJ2-7	TGTGCCAGCAGCCGGGACAAAACTTACGAGCAGTACTTC	CASSRDKTYEQYF
TRBV27	TRBD1	few	TRBJ1-2	TGTGCCAGCAGTTTATCCGACAGGGGGAGCGGAGGCTACACCTTC	CASSLSDRGSGGYTF
TRBV13	TRBD2	.	TRBJ2-7	TGTGCCAGCAGCTATTCCGGGGGGAGATCCTACGAGCAGTACTTC	CASSYSGGRSYEQYF
TRBV7-9	TRBD1	.	TRBJ2-7	TGTGCCAGCAGCCCGACCGGGACAGGGGACTACGAGCAGTACTTC	CASSPTGTGDYEQYF
TRBV10-2	.	few	TRBJ2-7	TGCGCCAGCAGTGAGATTACAGGCCATTACGAGCAGTACTTC	CASSEITGHYEQYF
TRBV20-1	.	once	TRBJ1-2	TGCAGTTGGAGTACTAACTATGGCTACACCTTC	CSWSTNYGYTF
TRBV28	.	.	TRBJ2-3	TGTGCCAGCAGTCCGATTCGCGGGGTGGGCACAGATACGCAGTATTTT	CASSPIRGVGTDTQYF
TRBV4-3	.	.	TRBJ2-5	TGCGCCAGCAGCCAATCCGTTTTCACAGGAGAGACCCAGTACTTC	CASSQSVFTGETQYF
TRBV29-1	.	.	TRBJ2-1	TGCAGCGTTCCCACGATGCCTAGCTCCTACAATGAGCAGTTCTTC	CSVPTMPSSYNEQFF
TRBV14	.	few	TRBJ1-4	TGTGCCAGCAGCCCTAGGATGAATGAAAAACTGTTTTTT	CASSPRMNEKLFF
TRBV2	TRBD1	.	TRBJ1-1	TGTGCCAGCAGTCTTGACAGGGCTGAAGCTTTCTTT	CASSLDRAEAFF
TRBV5-1	.	.	TRBJ1-1	TGCGCCAGCAGCCTCGCGACAGTAATGAACACTGAAGCTTTCTTT	CASSLATVMNTEAFF
TRBV5-4	TRBD2	few	TRBJ2-3	TGTGCCAGCAGCTTACGGACTAGCGGAGGCACAGATACGCAGTATTTT	CASSLRTSGGTDTQYF
TRBV5-1	TRBD2	once	TRBJ2-2	TGCGCCAGCAGCCGTAGCGGGAGTCGGAACACCGGGGAGCTGTTTTTT	CASSRSGSRNTGELFF
TRBV28	.	.	TRBJ1-2	TGTGCCAGCACCAGAGCGACAGGAATTGGTGGCTACCCCTTC	CASTRATGIGGYPF
TRBV6-1	.	once	TRBJ1-1	TGTGCCAGCACCTTTAACACTGAAGCTTTCTTT	CASTFNTEAFF
TRBV5-1	TRBD2	once	TRBJ2-7	TGCGCCAGCAGCTTGGGGGGGACTAGGTCCTACGAGCAGTACTTC	CASSLGGTRSYEQYF
TRBV6-5	.	.	TRBJ2-3	TGTGCCAGCAGTTACTCACAGAGCACAGATACGCAGTATTTT	CASSYSQSTDTQYF
TRBV18	.	.	TRBJ1-5	TGTGCCAGCTCACCACCCGGGGAGGGTAATCAGCCCCAGCATTTT	CASSPPGEGNQPQHF
TRBV18	.	.	TRBJ2-5	TGTGCCAGCTCACCCGTACTATCTTCCGGGGAGACCCAGTACTTC	CASSPVLSSGETQYF
TRBV10-3	.	few	TRBJ2-1	TGTGCCATCAGTGACCAGGGGTATGAGCAGTTCTTC	CAISDQGYEQFF
TRBV5-1	TRBD1	.	TRBJ2-7	TGCGCCAGCAGCGGGGGACAGGGAGGCTACGAGCAGTACTTC	CASSGGQGGYEQYF
TRBV19	TRBD2	.	TRBJ2-5	TGTGCCAGTAGACGGTTAGCGGGAGGCCAAGAGACCCAGTACTTC	CASRRLAGGQETQYF
TRBV4-3	.	.	TRBJ2-6	TGCGCCAGCAGAGAGTCAGGGTCAGGGGCCAACGTCCTGACTTTC	CASRESGSGANVLTF
TRBV11-3	.	few	TRBJ2-1	TGTGCCAGCAGCTTAGATAATTTGAGGGCCAATGAGCAGTTCTTC	CASSLDNLRANEQFF
TRBV29-1	TRBD1	.	TRBJ2-3	TGCAGCACCCGGACAGGGGGCGGCACAGATACGCAGTATTTT	CSTRTGGGTDTQYF
TRBV29-1	.	.	TRBJ1-5	TGCAGCGTTGAGACCCGGGCCGGGAAGAATAGCAATCAGCCCCAGCATTTT	CSVETRAGKNSNQPQHF
TRBV13	.	.	TRBJ2-5	TGTGCCAGCAGCTCCCGTGGGACTCCCCCAACGACCCAGTACTTC	CASSSRGTPPTTQYF
TRBV6-5	TRBD1	few	TRBJ1-2	TGTGCCAGCAGCCAATACCTGGGGACAGGGGCTGGCTACACCTTC	CASSQYLGTGAGYTF
TRBV13	TRBD1	.	TRBJ2-7	TGTGCCAGCGGCACCCCACACAGGGGGCGGTACGAGCAGTACTTC	CASGTPHRGRYEQYF
TRBV18	TRBD2	.	TRBJ2-1	TGTGCCAGCTCCCCAACTAGCGGGAGTATCCATGAGCAGTTCTTC	CASSPTSGSIHEQFF
TRBV30	.	.	TRBJ2-4	TGTGCCTGGAGTGTACGGGGGTGGGGGTTGAACTTC	CAWSVRGWGLNF
TRBV13	TRBD2	.	TRBJ2-7	TGTGCCAGCAGCGCGAAGCGGGAGGGCCGAGACGAGCAGTACTTC	CASSAKREGRDEQYF
TRBV27	.	.	TRBJ1-2	TGTGCCAGCAGTTTGGACAGCACCTATGGCTACACCTTC	CASSLDSTYGYTF
TRBV29-1	TRBD2	.	TRBJ2-7	TGCAGCACAGCTAGCGGTAGCTCCTACGAGCAGTACTTC	CSTASGSSYEQYF
TRBV7-2	.	.	TRBJ2-7	TGTGCCAGCAGCTTGAGAGCGGAGCGCCCCTACGAGCAGTACTTC	CASSLRAERPYEQYF
TRBV5-1	.	.	TRBJ2-7	TGCGCCAGCAGCGCCGAGGGAGGGCAGTACTTC	CASSAEGGQYF
TRBV10-3	TRBD1	.	TRBJ2-7	TGTGCCATCAGTGCCCAGGGCAGGGGGCGATCCTACGAGCAGTACTTC	CAISAQGRGRSYEQYF
TRBV6-4	TRBD1	.	TRBJ1-2	TGTGCCAGCAGTGACTCGAGGGACAGGGGCGGCTACACCTTC	CASSDSRDRGGYTF
TRBV7-9	.	.	TRBJ2-7	TGTTCCAGCAGCTCGGGGGGCGGTTCCTACGAGCAGTACTTC	CSSSSGGGSYEQYF
TRBV7-2	.	.	TRBJ1-1	TGTGCCAGCAGCTTAGCGGAGGACACTGAAGCTTTCTTT	CASSLAEDTEAFF